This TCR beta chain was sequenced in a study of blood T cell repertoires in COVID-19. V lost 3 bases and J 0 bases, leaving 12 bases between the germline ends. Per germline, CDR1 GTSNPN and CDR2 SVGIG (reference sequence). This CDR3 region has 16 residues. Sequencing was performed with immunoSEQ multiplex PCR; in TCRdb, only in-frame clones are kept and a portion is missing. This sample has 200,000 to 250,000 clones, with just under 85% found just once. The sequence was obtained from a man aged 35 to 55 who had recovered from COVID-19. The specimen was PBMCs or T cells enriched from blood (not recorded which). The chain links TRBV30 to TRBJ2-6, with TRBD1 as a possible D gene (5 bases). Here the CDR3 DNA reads TGTGCCTGGAGCGGACACCTCTCCTCTGGGGCCAACGTCCTGACTTTC. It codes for CAWSGHLSSGANVLTF.